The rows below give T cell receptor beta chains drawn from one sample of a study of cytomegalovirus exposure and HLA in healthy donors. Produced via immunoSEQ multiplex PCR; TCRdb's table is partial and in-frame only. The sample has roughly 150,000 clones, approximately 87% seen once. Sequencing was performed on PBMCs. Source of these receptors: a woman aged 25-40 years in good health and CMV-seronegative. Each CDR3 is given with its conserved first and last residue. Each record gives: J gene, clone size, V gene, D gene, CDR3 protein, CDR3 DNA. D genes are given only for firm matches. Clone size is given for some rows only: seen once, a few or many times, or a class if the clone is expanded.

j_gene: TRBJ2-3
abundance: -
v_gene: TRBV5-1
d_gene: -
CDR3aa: CASSLPRGTTDTQYF
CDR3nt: TGCGCCAGCAGCTTACCCCGGGGTACCACAGATACGCAGTATTTT

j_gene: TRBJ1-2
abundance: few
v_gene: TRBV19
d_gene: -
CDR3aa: CASSLIGGNYGYTF
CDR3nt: TGTGCCAGTAGCCTTATAGGTGGGAACTATGGCTACACCTTC

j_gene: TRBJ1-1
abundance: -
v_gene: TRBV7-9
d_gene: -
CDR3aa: CASRSLVMNTEAFF
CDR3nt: TGTGCCAGCAGATCATTAGTAATGAACACTGAAGCTTTCTTT

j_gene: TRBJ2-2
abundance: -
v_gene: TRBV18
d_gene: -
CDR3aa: CASSQRLPNTGELFF
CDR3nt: TGTGCCAGCTCACAAAGGCTTCCGAACACCGGGGAGCTGTTTTTT

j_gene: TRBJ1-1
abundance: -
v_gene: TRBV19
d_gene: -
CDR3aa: CASIGGREAFF
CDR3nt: TGTGCCAGTATCGGAGGCAGGGAAGCTTTCTTT

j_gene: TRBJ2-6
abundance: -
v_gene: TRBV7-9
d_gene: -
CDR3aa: CASSIGGSGANVLTF
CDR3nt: TGTGCCAGCAGCATAGGGGGCTCTGGGGCCAACGTCCTGACTTTC

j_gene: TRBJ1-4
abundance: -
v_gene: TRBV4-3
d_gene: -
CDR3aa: CASSQGWGGGKLFF
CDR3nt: TGCGCCAGCAGCCAAGGTTGGGGCGGGGGAAAACTGTTTTTT

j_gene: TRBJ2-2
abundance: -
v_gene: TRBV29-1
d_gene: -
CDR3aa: CSVRWFGRRRTGELFF
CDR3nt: TGCAGCGTAAGGTGGTTTGGTCGGAGACGTACCGGGGAGCTGTTTTTT

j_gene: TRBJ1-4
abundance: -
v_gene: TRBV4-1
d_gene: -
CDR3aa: CASSQDRDLNEKLFF
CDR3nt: TGCGCCAGCAGCCAAGATCGGGATCTTAATGAAAAACTGTTTTTT

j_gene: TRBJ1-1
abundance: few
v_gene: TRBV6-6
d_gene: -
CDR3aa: CASSGANTEAFF
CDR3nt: TGTGCCAGCAGTGGCGCGAACACTGAAGCTTTCTTT

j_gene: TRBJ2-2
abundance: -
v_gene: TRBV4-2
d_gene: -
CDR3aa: CASSQVGAGNTGELFF
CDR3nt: TGTGCCAGCAGCCAAGTTGGGGCAGGAAACACCGGGGAGCTGTTTTTT

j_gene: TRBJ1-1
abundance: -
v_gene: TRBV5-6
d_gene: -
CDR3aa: CASSFETENTEAFF
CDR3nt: TGTGCCAGCAGCTTTGAAACGGAGAACACTGAAGCTTTCTTT

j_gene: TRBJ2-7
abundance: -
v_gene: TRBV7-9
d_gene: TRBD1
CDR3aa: CASSITTGGGYEQYF
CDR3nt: TGTGCCAGCAGCATAACGACAGGGGGTGGGTACGAGCAGTACTTC

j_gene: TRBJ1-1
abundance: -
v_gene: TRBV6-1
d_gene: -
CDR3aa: CASSERPGTLNTEAFF
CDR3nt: TGTGCCAGCAGCGAACGCCCGGGAACTCTGAACACTGAAGCTTTCTTT

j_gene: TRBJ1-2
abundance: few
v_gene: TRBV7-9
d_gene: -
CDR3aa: CASSLGGNGYTF
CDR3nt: TGTGCCAGCAGCTTAGGTGGAAATGGCTACACCTTC

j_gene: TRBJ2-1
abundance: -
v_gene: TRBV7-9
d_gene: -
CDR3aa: CASSSRGSYNEQFF
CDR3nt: TGTGCCAGCAGCTCCAGGGGATCTTACAATGAGCAGTTCTTC

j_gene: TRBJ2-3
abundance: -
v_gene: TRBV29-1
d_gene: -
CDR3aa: CSVRYHSTDTQYF
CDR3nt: TGCAGCGTTCGGTACCATAGTACAGATACGCAGTATTTT

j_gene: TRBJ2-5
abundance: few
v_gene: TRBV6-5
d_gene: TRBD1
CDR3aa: CASRDRGWETQYF
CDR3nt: TGTGCCAGCAGAGACAGGGGCTGGGAGACCCAGTACTTC

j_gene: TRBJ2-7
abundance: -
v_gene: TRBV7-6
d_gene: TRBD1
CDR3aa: CASSPQLGQGDHEQYF
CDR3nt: TGTGCCAGCAGCCCCCAGCTGGGACAGGGGGACCACGAGCAGTACTTC

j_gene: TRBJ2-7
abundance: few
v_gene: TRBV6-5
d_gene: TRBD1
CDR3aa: CASSYTHDRVYEQYF
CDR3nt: TGTGCCAGCAGTTACACCCACGACAGGGTCTACGAGCAGTACTTC

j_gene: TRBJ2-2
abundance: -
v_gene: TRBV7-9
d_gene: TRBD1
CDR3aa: CASRPPGQGISGELFF
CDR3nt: TGTGCCAGCAGGCCACCGGGACAGGGTATCTCCGGGGAGCTGTTTTTT

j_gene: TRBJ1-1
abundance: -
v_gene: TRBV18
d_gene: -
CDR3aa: CASSPPVRRETEAFF
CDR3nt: TGTGCCAGCTCACCACCGGTACGGAGAGAGACTGAAGCTTTCTTT

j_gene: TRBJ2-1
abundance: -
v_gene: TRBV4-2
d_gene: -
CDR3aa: CASSQTHHQENYNAEQFF
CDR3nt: TGTGCCAGCAGCCAAACCCACCATCAGGAAAACTACAATGCGGAGCAGTTCTTC

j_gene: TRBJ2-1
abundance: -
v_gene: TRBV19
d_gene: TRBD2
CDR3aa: CASSIVGGINEQFF
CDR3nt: TGTGCCAGTAGTATTGTCGGGGGGATAAATGAGCAGTTCTTC

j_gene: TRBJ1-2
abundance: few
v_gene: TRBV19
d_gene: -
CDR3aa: CASWEVNYGYTF
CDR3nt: TGTGCCAGCTGGGAGGTTAACTATGGCTACACCTTC

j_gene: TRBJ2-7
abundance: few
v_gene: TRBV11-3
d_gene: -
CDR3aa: CASSLVGRPLYEQYF
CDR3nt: TGTGCCAGCAGCTTAGTGGGCCGGCCCCTCTACGAGCAGTACTTC

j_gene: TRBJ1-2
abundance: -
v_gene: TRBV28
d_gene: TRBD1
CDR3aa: CASSSDPGQGVGYTF
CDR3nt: TGTGCCAGCAGTTCAGATCCGGGACAGGGGGTCGGCTACACCTTC

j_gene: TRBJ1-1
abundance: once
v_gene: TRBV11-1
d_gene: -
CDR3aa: CASSHELRMNTEAFF
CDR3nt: TGTGCCAGCAGCCACGAACTTCGGATGAACACTGAAGCTTTCTTT

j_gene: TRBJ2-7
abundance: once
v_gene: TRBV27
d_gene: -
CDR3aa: CASSLSGVSSYEQYF
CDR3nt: TGTGCCAGCAGTTTATCGGGCGTCAGCTCCTACGAGCAGTACTTC

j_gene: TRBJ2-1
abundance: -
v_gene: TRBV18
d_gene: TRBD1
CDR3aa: CASSPGTDYNEQFF
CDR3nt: TGTGCCAGCTCACCCGGGACAGACTACAATGAGCAGTTCTTC

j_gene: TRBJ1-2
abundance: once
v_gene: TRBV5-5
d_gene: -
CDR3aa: CASSLGVGANYGYTF
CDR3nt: TGTGCCAGCAGCTTGGGTGTGGGTGCAAACTATGGCTACACCTTC

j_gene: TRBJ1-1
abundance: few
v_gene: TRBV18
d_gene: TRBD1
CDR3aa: CASSLKQGYDFF
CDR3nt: TGTGCCAGCTCACTAAAACAGGGGTATGATTTCTTT

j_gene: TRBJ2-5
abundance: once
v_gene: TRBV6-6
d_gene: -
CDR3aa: CASSGTQETQYF
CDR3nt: TGTGCCAGCAGTGGCACGCAAGAGACCCAGTACTTC

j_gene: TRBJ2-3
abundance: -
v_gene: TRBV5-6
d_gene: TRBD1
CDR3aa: CASSVDRGTDTQYF
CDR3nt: TGTGCCAGCAGCGTGGACAGGGGCACAGATACGCAGTATTTT

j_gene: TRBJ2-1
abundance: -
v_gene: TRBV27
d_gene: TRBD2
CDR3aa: CASNLAGGGNEQFF
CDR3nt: TGTGCCAGCAATTTAGCGGGGGGGGGAAATGAGCAGTTCTTC